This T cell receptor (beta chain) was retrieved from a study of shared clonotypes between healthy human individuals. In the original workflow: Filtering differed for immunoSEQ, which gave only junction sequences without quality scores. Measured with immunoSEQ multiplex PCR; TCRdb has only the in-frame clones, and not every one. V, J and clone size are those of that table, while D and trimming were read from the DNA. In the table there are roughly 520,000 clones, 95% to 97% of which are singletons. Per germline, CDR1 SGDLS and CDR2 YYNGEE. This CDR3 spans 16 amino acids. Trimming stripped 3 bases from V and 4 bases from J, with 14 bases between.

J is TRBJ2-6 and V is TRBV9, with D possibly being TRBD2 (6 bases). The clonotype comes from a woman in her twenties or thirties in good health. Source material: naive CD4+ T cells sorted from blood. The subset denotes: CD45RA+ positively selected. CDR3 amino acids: CASSAPRGGGANVLTF. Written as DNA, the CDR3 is TGTGCCAGCAGCGCCCCGCGGGGTGGGGGGGCCAACGTCCTGACTTTC.